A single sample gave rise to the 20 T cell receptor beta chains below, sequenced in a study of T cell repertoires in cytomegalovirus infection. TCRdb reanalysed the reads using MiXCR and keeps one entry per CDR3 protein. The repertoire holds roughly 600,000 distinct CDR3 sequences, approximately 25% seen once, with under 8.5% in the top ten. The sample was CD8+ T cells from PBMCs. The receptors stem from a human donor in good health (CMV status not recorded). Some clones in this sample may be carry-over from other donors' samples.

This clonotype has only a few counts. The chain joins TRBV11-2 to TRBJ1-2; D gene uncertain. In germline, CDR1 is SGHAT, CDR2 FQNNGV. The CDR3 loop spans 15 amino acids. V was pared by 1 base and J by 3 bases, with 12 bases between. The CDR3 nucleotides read TGTGCCAGCAGCTTAGTAGGTCGGGAAGACTATGGCTACACCTTC. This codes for CASSLVGREDYGYTF.

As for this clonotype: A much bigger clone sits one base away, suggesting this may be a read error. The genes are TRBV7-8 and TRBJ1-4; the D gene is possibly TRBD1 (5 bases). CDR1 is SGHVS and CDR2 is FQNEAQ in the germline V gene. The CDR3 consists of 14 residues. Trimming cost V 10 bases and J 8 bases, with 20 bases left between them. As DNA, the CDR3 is TGTGCCAACAGTCATTCGAGCAGGGACGAAAAACTGTTTTTT. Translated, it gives CANSHSSRDEKLFF.

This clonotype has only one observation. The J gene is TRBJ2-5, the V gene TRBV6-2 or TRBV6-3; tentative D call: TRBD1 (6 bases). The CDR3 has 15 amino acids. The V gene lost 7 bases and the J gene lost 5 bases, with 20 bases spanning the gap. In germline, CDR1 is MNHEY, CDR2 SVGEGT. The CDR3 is CASMQWAGAGETQYF. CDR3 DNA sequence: TGTGCCAGCATGCAGTGGGCAGGGGCCGGGGAGACCCAGTACTTC.

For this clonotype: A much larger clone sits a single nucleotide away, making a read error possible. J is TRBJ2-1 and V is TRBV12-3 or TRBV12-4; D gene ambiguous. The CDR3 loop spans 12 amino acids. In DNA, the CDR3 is TGTGCCAACAGTCCCGCGTTCAATGAGCAGTTCTTC. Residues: CANSPAFNEQFF.

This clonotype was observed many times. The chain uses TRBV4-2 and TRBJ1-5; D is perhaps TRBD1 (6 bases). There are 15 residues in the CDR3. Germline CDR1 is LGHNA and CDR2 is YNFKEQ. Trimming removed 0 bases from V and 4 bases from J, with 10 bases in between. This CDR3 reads CASSQDPGENQPQHF. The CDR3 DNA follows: TGTGCCAGCAGCCAAGATCCAGGGGAGAATCAGCCCCAGCATTTT.

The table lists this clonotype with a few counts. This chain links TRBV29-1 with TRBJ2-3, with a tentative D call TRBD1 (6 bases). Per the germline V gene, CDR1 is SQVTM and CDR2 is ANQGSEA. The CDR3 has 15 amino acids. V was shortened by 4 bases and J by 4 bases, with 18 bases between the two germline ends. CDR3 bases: TGCAGCGTTGGGGGGACATCCCCACGCGCAGATACGCAGTATTTT. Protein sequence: CSVGGTSPRADTQYF.

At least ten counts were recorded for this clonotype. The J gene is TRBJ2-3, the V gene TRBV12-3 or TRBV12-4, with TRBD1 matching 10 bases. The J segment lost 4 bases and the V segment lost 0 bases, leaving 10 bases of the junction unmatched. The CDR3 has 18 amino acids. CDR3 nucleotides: TGTGCCAGCAGTTTAGCGGATGTTGTGGGACAGGGGTCAGATACGCAGTATTTT. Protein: CASSLADVVGQGSDTQYF.

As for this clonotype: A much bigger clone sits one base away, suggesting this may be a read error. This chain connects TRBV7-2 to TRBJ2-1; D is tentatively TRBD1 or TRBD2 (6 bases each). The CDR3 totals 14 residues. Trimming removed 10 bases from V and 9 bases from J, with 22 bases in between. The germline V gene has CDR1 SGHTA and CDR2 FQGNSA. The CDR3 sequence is CATTQGRTRGEQFF. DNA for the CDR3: TGTGCCACCACCCAGGGGAGGACTCGGGGTGAGCAGTTCTTC.

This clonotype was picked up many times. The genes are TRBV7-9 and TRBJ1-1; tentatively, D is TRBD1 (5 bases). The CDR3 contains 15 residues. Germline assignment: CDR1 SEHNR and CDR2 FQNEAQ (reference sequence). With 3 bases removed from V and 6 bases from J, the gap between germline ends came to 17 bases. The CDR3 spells CASSFEGRGSPEAFF. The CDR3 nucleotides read TGTGCCAGCAGCTTCGAAGGGAGGGGATCCCCTGAAGCTTTCTTT.

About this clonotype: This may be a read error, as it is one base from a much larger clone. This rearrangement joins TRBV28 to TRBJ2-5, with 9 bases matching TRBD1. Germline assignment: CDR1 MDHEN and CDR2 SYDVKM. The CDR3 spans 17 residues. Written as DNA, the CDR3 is TGTGCCAACAGTCTTGGGACAGGGATTGAGATCCAAGAGACCCAGTACTTC. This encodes CANSLGTGIEIQETQYF.

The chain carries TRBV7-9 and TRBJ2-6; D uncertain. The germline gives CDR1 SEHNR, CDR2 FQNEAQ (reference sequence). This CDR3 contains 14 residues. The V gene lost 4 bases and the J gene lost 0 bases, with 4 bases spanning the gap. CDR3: CASSSYSGANVLTF. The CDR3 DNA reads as TGTGCCAGCAGCTCCTACTCTGGGGCCAACGTCCTGACTTTC.

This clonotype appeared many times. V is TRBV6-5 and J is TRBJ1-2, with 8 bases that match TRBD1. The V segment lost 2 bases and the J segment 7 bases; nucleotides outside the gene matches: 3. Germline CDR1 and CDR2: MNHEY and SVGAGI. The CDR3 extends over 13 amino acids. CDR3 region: CASSYPGQGGYTF. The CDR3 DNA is TGTGCCAGCAGTTACCCCGGACAGGGTGGCTACACCTTC.

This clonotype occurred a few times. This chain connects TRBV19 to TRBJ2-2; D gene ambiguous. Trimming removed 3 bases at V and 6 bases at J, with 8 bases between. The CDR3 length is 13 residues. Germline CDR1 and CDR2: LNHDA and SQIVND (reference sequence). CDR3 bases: TGTGCCAGTAGTATTGGGCCCGCCGGGGAGCTGTTTTTT. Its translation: CASSIGPAGELFF. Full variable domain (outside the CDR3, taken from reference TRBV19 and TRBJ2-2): DGGITQSPKYLFRKEGQNVTLSCEQNLNHDAMYWYRQDPGQGLRLIYYSQIVNDFQKGDIAEGYSVSREKKESFPLTVTSAQKNPTAFYLCASSIGPAGELFFGEGSRLTVL.

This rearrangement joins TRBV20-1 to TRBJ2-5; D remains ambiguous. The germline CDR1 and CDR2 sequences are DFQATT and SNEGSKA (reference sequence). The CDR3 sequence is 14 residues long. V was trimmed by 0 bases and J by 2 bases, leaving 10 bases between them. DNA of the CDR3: TGCAGTGCTAGAGAGTTGGCAGATCAAGAGACCCAGTACTTC. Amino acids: CSARELADQETQYF.

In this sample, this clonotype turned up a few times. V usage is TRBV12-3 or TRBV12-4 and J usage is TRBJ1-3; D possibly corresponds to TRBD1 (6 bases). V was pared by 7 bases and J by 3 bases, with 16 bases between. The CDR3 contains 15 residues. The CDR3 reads CASTGAGAYGNTIYF. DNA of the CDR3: TGTGCCAGCACCGGCGCGGGGGCGTATGGAAACACCATATATTTT.

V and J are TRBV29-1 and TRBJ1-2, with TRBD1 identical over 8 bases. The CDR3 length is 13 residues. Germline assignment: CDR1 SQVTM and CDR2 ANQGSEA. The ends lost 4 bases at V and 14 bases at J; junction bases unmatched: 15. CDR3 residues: CSVGWRPGQGNTF. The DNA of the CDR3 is TGCAGCGTTGGGTGGAGACCCGGACAGGGAAATACCTTC. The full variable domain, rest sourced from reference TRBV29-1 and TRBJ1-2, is SAVISQKPSRDICQRGTSLTIQCQVDSQVTMMFWYRQQPGQSLTLIATANQGSEATYESGFVIDKFPISRPNLTFSTLTVSNMSPEDSSIYLCSVGWRPGQGNTFGSGTRLTVV.

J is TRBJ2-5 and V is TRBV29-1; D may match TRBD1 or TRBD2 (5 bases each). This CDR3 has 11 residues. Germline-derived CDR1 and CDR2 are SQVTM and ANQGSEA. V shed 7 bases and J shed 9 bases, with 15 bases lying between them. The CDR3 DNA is TGCAGCGGCCGGGGCTCGGAGTCCCAGTACTTC. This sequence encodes CSGRGSESQYF.

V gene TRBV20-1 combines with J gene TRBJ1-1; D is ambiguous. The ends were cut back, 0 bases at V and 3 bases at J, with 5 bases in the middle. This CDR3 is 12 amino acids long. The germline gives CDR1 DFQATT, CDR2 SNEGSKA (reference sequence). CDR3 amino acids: CSARDRYTEAFF. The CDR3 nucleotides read TGCAGTGCTAGAGATAGATACACTGAAGCTTTCTTT.

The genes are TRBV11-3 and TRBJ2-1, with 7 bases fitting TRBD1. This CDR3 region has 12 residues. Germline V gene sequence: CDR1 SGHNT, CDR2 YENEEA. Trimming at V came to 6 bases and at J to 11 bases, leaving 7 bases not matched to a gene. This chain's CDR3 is CASRPRGGQQFF. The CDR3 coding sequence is TGTGCCAGCAGACCAAGAGGGGGCCAGCAGTTCTTC.

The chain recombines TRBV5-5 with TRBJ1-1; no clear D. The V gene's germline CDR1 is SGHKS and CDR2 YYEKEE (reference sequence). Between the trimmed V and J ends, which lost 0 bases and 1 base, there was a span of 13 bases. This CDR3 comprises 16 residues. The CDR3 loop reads CASSLGHSGPNTEAFF. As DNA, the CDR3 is TGTGCCAGCAGCTTGGGCCACTCGGGTCCGAACACTGAAGCTTTCTTT.